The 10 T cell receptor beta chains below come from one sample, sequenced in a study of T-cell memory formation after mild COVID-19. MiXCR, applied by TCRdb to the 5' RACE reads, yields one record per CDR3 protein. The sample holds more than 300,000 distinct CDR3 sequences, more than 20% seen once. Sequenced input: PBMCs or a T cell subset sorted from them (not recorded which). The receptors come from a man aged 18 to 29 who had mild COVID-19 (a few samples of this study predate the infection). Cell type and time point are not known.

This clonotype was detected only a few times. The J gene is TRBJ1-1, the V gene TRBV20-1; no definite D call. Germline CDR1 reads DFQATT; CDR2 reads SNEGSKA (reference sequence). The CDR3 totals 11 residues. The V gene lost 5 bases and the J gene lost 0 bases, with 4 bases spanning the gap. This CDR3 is CSAFLNTEAFF. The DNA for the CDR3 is TGCAGTGCTTTCTTGAACACTGAAGCTTTCTTT.

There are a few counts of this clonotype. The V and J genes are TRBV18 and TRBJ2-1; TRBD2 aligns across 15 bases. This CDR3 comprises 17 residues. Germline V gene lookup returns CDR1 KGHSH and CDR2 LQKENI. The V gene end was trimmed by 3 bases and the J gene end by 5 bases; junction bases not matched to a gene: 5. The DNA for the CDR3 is TGTGCCAGCTCACCCCGGACTAGCGGGGGGGGAGACAATGAGCAGTTCTTC. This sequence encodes CASSPRTSGGGDNEQFF.

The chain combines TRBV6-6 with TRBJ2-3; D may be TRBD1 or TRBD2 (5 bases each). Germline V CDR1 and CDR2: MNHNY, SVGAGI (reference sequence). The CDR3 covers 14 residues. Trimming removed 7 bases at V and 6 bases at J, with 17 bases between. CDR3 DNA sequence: TGTGCCAGCAAGGAGAGGGGCCCGTGGGATACGCAGTATTTT. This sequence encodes CASKERGPWDTQYF.

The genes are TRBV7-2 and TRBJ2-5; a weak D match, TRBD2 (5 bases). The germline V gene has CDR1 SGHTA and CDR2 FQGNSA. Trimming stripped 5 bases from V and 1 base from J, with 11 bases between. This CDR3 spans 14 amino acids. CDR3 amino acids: CASSPSGSQETQYF. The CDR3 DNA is TGTGCCAGCAGCCCCAGCGGAAGCCAAGAGACCCAGTACTTC.

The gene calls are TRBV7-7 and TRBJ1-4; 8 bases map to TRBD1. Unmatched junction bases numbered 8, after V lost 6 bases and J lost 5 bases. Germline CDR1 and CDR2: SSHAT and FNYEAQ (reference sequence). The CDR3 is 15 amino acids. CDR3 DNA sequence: TGTGCCAGCAGTTCACACAGGGGGGGGAATGAAAAACTGTTTTTT. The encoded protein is CASSSHRGGNEKLFF.

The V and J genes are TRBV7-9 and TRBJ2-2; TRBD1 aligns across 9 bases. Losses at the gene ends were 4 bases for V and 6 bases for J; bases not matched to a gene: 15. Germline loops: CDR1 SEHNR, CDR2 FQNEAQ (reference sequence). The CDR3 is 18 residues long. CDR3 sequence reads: CASSSTVGGQGGPGELFF. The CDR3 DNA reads TGTGCCAGCAGCTCTACAGTTGGGGGACAGGGTGGCCCCGGGGAGCTGTTTTTT.

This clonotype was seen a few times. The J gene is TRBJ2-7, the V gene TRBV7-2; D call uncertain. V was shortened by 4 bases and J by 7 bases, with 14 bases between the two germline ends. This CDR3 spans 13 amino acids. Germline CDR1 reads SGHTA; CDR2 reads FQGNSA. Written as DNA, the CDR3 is TGTGCCAGCAGCTGGCCCGGTCCCCGGGAGCAGTACTTC. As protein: CASSWPGPREQYF.

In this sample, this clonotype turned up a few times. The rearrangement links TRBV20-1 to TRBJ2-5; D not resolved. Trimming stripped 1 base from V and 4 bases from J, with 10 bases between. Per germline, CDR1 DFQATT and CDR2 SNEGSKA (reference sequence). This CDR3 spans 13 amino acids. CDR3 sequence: CSARGNGGETQYF. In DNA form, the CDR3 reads TGCAGTGCTAGAGGAAACGGCGGAGAGACCCAGTACTTC.

This chain's CDR3 is CASRSEGDEQFF. The CDR3 DNA is TGTGCCAGCAGATCAGAGGGCGATGAGCAGTTCTTC. This sequence joins TRBV11-2 and TRBJ2-1, with D possibly being TRBD2 (5 bases). With 6 bases removed from V and 8 bases from J, the gap between germline ends came to 11 bases. The length of the CDR3 is 12 residues. The germline V gene encodes CDR1 SGHAT and CDR2 FQNNGV.

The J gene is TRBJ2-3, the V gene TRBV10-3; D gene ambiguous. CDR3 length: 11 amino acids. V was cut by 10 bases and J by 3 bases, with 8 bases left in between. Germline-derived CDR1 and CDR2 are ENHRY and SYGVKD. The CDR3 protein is CATAETDTQYF. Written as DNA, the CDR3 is TGTGCCACTGCAGAGACAGATACGCAGTATTTT.